The 25 T cell receptor beta chains presented below share a single source sample, sequenced in a study of T cell changes during pregnancy in multiple sclerosis. The protocol was immunoSEQ multiplex PCR, while the TCRdb copy is restricted to in-frame clones and leaves out a portion. The sample yields about 38,000 clones, around 90% seen once. The material was CD4+ T cells from peripheral blood mononuclear cells, obtained after pregnancy. The receptor source for this set is a female donor in good health, enrolled as a control in a pregnancy study.

In nucleotides, the CDR3 is TGTGCCAGCAGCTTCCTTATCCGGGACAGGGGCCCGGATGAGCAGTTCTTC. Translated, it gives CASSFLIRDRGPDEQFF. The V gene is TRBV11-3, the J gene TRBJ2-1; 10 nucleotides line up with TRBD1. This CDR3 comprises 17 residues. Trimming removed 3 bases from V and 8 bases from J; junction bases left unmatched: 13. CDR1 is SGHNT and CDR2 is YENEEA in the germline V gene.

The V gene is TRBV10-2, the J gene TRBJ2-1; 12 bases are shared with TRBD2. Germline V gene sequence: CDR1 WSHSY, CDR2 SAAADI. Unmatched junction bases numbered 8, after V lost 6 bases and J lost 5 bases. This CDR3 is built from 16 residues. DNA of the CDR3: TGCGCCAGCAGACCCGCCGGACTAGCGGGACACAATGAGCAGTTCTTC. Translated, it gives CASRPAGLAGHNEQFF.

The CDR3 nucleotides read TGTGCCAGCAGCCCACTCAATCTTAGTGAGCAGTTCTTC. It specifies CASSPLNLSEQFF. The chain is built from TRBV7-2 and TRBJ2-1; D is unresolved. The CDR3 consists of 13 residues. The V gene's germline CDR1 is SGHTA and CDR2 FQGNSA. Trimming pared 5 bases from V and 9 bases from J, leaving 14 bases between.

The rearrangement links TRBV30 to TRBJ1-1; D unresolved. Germline CDR1 and CDR2: GTSNPN and SVGIG (reference sequence). The germline V and J ends were trimmed by 2 bases and 1 base, with 11 bases remaining between them. This CDR3 comprises 14 residues. For the CDR3, the DNA is TGTGCCTGGAGTCGCCGGTATGGGAACACTGAAGCTTTCTTT. Protein: CAWSRRYGNTEAFF.

The chain joins TRBV6-5 to TRBJ2-1; 11 bases are a match to TRBD1. CDR3 length equals 15 residues. J lost 7 bases, V lost 5 bases, and 7 bases had no gene match. The germline V gene encodes CDR1 MNHEY and CDR2 SVGAGI. In DNA, the CDR3 is TGTGCCAGCAGTCCCCGGACAGGGGGCACGAATGAGCAGTTCTTC. Encoded protein: CASSPRTGGTNEQFF.

V gene TRBV5-1 combines with J gene TRBJ2-7, with unresolved D. Germline loops: CDR1 SGHRS, CDR2 YFSETQ. This CDR3 has 13 residues. Deletions cut 4 bases from V and 3 bases from J, with 11 bases between. This chain's CDR3 is CASSGSQSYEQYF. The CDR3 nucleotides are TGCGCCAGCAGCGGATCACAGAGCTACGAGCAGTACTTC.

The V call is TRBV14, the J call TRBJ1-1, with D possibly matching TRBD1 (6 bases). Between the trimmed V and J ends, which lost 4 bases and 0 bases, there was a span of 12 bases. Looked up from germline, CDR1 is SGHDN and CDR2 is FVKESK. The CDR3 length is 15 residues. The CDR3 DNA is TGTGCCAGCAGCCCTTACAGGGTGATGAACACTGAAGCTTTCTTT. Protein: CASSPYRVMNTEAFF.

The chain combines TRBV9 with TRBJ1-2, with unresolved D. This CDR3 has 15 amino acids. CDR1 and CDR2 (germline): SGDLS, YYNGEE. Trimming took 0 bases from V and 0 from J, leaving 9 bases between them. The CDR3 sequence: CASSVVGGANYGYTF. DNA of the CDR3: TGTGCCAGCAGCGTAGTGGGAGGAGCTAACTATGGCTACACCTTC.

The genes are TRBV5-1 and TRBJ2-2; no reliable D call. This CDR3 contains 13 residues. Germline assignment: CDR1 SGHRS and CDR2 YFSETQ. The germline V and J ends were trimmed by 4 bases and 5 bases, with 9 bases remaining between them. The CDR3 region is CASSISVTGELFF. The CDR3, as DNA: TGCGCCAGCAGCATCTCCGTTACCGGGGAGCTGTTTTTT.

The chain joins TRBV10-3 to TRBJ2-3, with 12 nucleotides matching TRBD2. Germline V CDR1 and CDR2: ENHRY, SYGVKD. The CDR3 consists of 14 residues. V lost 7 bases and J lost 5; bases outside the gene matches: 4. CDR3 amino acids: CAIKLAGGVDTQYF. CDR3 nucleotide sequence: TGTGCCATCAAACTAGCGGGAGGCGTAGATACGCAGTATTTT.

This clone was detected only once. The chain combines TRBV7-8 with TRBJ2-3, with 8 positions matching TRBD2. The CDR3 consists of 17 residues. Germline CDR1 SGHVS, CDR2 FQNEAQ. V lost 2 bases, J lost 5 bases, and 12 bases stayed unmatched. The CDR3 DNA reads TGTGCCAGCAGCTTACGTGCGGGGGGTGGAGGGGGAGATACGCAGTATTTT. Protein: CASSLRAGGGGGDTQYF. The whole variable domain, filled in from reference TRBV7-8 and TRBJ2-3, reads GAGVSQSPRYKVAKRGQDVALRCDPISGHVSLFWYQQALGQGPEFLTYFQNEAQLDKSGLPSDRFFAERPEGSVSTLKIQRTQQEDSAVYLCASSLRAGGGGGDTQYFGPGTRLTVL.

V and J are TRBV7-9 and TRBJ2-7; D perhaps matches TRBD2 (5 bases). Germline-derived CDR1 and CDR2 are SEHNR and FQNEAQ (reference sequence). The CDR3 spans 14 residues. V was trimmed by 8 bases and J by 3 bases, leaving 17 bases between them. This chain's CDR3 is CASSPSELGYEQYF. DNA of the CDR3: TGTGCCAGCTCCCCTTCAGAACTAGGCTACGAGCAGTACTTC. Drawing the rest from reference TRBV7-9 and TRBJ2-7, the complete variable domain is DTGVSQNPRHKITKRGQNVTFRCDPISEHNRLYWYRQTLGQGPEFLTYFQNEAQLEKSRLLSDRFSAERPKGSFSTLEIQRTEQGDSAMYLCASSPSELGYEQYFGPGTRLTVT.

The chain employs TRBV27 and TRBJ1-1; D possibly corresponds to TRBD1 (5 bases). Germline V gene sequence: CDR1 MNHEY, CDR2 SMNVEV (reference sequence). V was trimmed by 3 bases and J by 5 bases, leaving 13 bases between them. CDR3 size: 14 residues. For the CDR3, the DNA is TGTGCCAGCAGTTTCGGGGGAAGTGGTACTGAAGCTTTCTTT. Translation: CASSFGGSGTEAFF.

The chain combines TRBV2 with TRBJ1-6, with 9 nucleotides matching TRBD1. The CDR3 is made up of 14 amino acids. Germline values: CDR1 SNHLY, CDR2 FYNNEI. The V segment lost 6 bases and the J segment 14 bases; nucleotides outside the gene matches: 11. This chain's CDR3 is CASREGQGVSTLHF. The CDR3 DNA reads TGTGCCAGCAGGGAGGGACAGGGCGTATCCACCCTCCACTTT.

The CDR3 nucleotides are TGTGCCAGCAGTGAGGGACAGGGGGCGTTTGGCTACACCTTC. This codes for CASSEGQGAFGYTF. The J gene is TRBJ1-2, the V gene TRBV2, with 12 positions matching TRBD1. Unmatched junction bases numbered 3, after V lost 3 bases and J lost 7 bases. CDR3 length: 14 residues. Per germline, CDR1 SNHLY and CDR2 FYNNEI.

This clone has a single count. The chain employs TRBV9 and TRBJ1-1; D may be TRBD1 (5 bases). Germline V gene lookup returns CDR1 SGDLS and CDR2 YYNGEE. This CDR3 spans 15 amino acids. V was cut by 2 bases and J by 4 bases, with 15 bases left in between. The CDR3 nucleotides read TGTGCCAGCAGCGTCATCCAGGGCGGTGGCACTGAAGCTTTCTTT. It specifies CASSVIQGGGTEAFF.

The chain carries TRBV27 and TRBJ2-7; 8 bases fit TRBD2. V lost 3 bases and J lost 2; bases outside the gene matches: 6. The germline V gene has CDR1 MNHEY and CDR2 SMNVEV (reference sequence). The CDR3 contains 15 residues. The CDR3 sequence: CASSFQAGVTYEQYF. Here the CDR3 DNA reads TGTGCCAGCAGTTTCCAAGCGGGAGTGACCTACGAGCAGTACTTC.

This clone was picked up one time. CDR3 DNA sequence: TGTGCCAGTAAACTAGGACAGGGTCTAAATAATTCACCCCTCCACTTT. Translated: CASKLGQGLNNSPLHF. The chain recombines TRBV19 with TRBJ1-6, with 8 nucleotides matching TRBD1. CDR3 length: 16 residues. V shed 7 bases and J 5 bases; nucleotides not matched to a gene: 10. Germline V gene lookup returns CDR1 LNHDA and CDR2 SQIVND (reference sequence).

The chain employs TRBV30 and TRBJ2-1; 8 bases line up with TRBD1. V was pared by 3 bases and J by 7 bases, with 2 bases of the junction left unmatched. The CDR3 has 12 residues. Germline CDR1 is GTSNPN and CDR2 is SVGIG (reference sequence). The CDR3 reads CAWRRQGNEQFF. CDR3 in DNA: TGTGCCTGGAGAAGACAGGGGAATGAGCAGTTCTTC. Combining the CDR3 with reference TRBV30 and TRBJ2-1 gives the whole variable domain SQTIHQWPATLVQPVGSPLSLECTVEGTSNPNLYWYRQAAGRGLQLLFYSVGIGQISSEVPQNLSASRPQDRQFILSSKKLLLSDSGFYLCAWRRQGNEQFFGPGTRLTVL.

The genes are TRBV7-2 and TRBJ1-3, with TRBD1 as a possible D gene (5 bases). CDR3 length: 17 amino acids. The germline V gene encodes CDR1 SGHTA and CDR2 FQGNSA. Trimming took 2 bases from V and 0 from J, leaving 14 bases between them. The chain's CDR3 is CASSLLGGETSGNTIYF. In DNA form, the CDR3 reads TGTGCCAGCAGCTTATTGGGGGGGGAAACCTCTGGAAACACCATATATTTT.

This clone appeared a single time. The chain has TRBV7-2 and TRBJ2-3; no reliable D call. This CDR3 region has 11 residues. Germline CDR1 is SGHTA and CDR2 is FQGNSA. The V and J ends lost 5 bases and 10 bases respectively, with 10 bases between them. CDR3 loop: CASSPQLSQYF. The DNA for the CDR3 is TGTGCCAGCAGCCCCCAGTTGTCGCAGTATTTT.

With regard to this clone: One junction end does not reproduce the germline sequence, and a read error may be involved. The chain uses TRBV7-7 and TRBJ2-1; TRBD2 aligns across 7 bases. This CDR3 is built from 15 residues. Germline loops: CDR1 SSHAT, CDR2 FNYEAQ (reference sequence). The CDR3 loop is CASSLGEGSYNEQFF. CDR3 nucleotide sequence: TGTGCTAGCAGCTTGGGGGAGGGGTCCTACAATGAGCAGTTCTTC.

The chain couples TRBV9 to TRBJ2-7; 7 nucleotides align to TRBD2. This CDR3 is 13 amino acids long. V dropped 1 base and J dropped 5; count of bases not matched to a gene: 3. In germline, CDR1 is SGDLS, CDR2 YYNGEE. CDR3 amino acids: CASSVLGGNEQYF. CDR3 nucleotides: TGTGCCAGCAGCGTACTGGGGGGGAACGAGCAGTACTTC.

This clone has a single count. The chain recombines TRBV18 with TRBJ2-7; 7 bases align to TRBD1. The germline gives CDR1 KGHSH, CDR2 LQKENI. The CDR3 length is 14 residues. Losses at the gene ends were 6 bases for V and 3 bases for J; bases not matched to a gene: 8. The CDR3 sequence is CASSVVGDSYEQYF. The CDR3 DNA reads as TGTGCCAGCTCTGTCGTAGGGGACAGCTACGAGCAGTACTTC.

The chain links TRBV18 to TRBJ2-3; 9 positions match TRBD2. J lost 2 bases, V lost 0 bases, and 15 bases had no gene match. The CDR3 is 20 amino acids. CDR1 is KGHSH, CDR2 LQKENI, per germline. This CDR3 reads CASSPPAGSGSDIPTDTQYF. The CDR3 DNA reads as TGTGCCAGCTCACCACCGGCGGGTAGCGGGAGTGATATCCCCACAGATACGCAGTATTTT.